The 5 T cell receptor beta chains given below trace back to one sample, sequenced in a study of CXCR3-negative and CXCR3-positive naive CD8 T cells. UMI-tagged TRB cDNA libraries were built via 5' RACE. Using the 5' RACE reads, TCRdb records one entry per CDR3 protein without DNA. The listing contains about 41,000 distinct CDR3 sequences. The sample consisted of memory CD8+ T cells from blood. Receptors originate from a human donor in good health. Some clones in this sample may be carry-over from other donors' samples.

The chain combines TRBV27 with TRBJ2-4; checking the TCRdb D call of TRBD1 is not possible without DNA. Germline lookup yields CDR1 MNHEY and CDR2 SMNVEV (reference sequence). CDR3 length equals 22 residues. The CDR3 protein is CASSSETSGTYLVFLAKNIQYF.

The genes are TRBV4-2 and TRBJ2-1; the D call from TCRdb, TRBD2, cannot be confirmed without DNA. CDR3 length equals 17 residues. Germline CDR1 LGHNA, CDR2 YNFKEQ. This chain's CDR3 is CASSQEEGRAAYNEQLF.

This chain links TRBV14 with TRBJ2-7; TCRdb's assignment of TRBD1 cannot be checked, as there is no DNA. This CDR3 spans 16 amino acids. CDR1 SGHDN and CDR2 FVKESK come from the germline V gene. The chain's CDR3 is CASSQEGPGSAWEQYF.

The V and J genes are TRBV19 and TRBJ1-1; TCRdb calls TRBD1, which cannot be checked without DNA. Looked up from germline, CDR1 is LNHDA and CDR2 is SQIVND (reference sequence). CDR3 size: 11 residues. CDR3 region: CAGYRGTEAFF.

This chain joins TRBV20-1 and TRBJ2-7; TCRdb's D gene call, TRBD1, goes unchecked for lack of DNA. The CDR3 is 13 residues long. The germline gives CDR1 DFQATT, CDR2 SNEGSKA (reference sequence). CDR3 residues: CSASKDRAYEQYF.